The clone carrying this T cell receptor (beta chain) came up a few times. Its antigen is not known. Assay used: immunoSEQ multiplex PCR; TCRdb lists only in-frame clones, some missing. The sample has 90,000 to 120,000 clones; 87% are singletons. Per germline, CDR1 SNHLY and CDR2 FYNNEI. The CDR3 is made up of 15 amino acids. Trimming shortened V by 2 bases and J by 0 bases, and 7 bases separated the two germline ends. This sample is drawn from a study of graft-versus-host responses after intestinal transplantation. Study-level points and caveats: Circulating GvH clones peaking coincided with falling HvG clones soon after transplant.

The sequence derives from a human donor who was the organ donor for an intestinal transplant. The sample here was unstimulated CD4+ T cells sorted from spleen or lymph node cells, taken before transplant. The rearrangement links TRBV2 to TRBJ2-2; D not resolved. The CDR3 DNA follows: TGTGCCAGCAGTGAACAACACTCGAACACCGGGGAGCTGTTTTTT. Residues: CASSEQHSNTGELFF.